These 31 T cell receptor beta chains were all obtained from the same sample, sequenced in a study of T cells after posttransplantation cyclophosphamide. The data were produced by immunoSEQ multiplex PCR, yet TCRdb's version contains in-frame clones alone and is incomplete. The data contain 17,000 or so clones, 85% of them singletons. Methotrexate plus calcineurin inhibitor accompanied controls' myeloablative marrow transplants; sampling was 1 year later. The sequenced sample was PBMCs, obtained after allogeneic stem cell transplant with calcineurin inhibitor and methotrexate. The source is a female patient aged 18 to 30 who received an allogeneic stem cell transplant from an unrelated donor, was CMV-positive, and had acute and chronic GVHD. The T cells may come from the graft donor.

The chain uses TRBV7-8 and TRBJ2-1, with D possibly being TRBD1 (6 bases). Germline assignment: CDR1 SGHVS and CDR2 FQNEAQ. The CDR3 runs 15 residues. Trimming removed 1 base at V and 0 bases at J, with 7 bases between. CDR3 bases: TGTGCCAGCAGCTTAGACAGGGACTCCTACAATGAGCAGTTCTTC. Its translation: CASSLDRDSYNEQFF. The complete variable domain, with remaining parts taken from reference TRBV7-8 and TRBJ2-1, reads GAGVSQSPRYKVAKRGQDVALRCDPISGHVSLFWYQQALGQGPEFLTYFQNEAQLDKSGLPSDRFFAERPEGSVSTLKIQRTQQEDSAVYLCASSLDRDSYNEQFFGPGTRLTVL.

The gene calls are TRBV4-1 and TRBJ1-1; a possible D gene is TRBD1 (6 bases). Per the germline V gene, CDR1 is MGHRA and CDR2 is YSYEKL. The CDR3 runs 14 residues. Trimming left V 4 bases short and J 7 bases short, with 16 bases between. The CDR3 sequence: CASSPQTGGREAFF. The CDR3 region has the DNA TGCGCCAGCAGCCCTCAGACAGGCGGGCGTGAAGCTTTCTTT.

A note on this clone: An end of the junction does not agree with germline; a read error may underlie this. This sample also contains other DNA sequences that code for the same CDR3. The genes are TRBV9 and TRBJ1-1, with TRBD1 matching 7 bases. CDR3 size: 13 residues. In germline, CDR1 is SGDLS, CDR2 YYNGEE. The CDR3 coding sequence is TGTGCCAGCAGCGCGACAGGGAACACTGAGGCTTTCTTT. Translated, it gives CASSATGNTEAFF.

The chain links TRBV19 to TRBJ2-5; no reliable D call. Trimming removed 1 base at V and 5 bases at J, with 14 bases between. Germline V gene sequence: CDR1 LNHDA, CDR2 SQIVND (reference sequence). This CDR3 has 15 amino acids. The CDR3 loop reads CASSIVPRPGETQYF. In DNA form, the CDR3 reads TGTGCCAGTAGTATAGTTCCTCGTCCCGGGGAGACCCAGTACTTC.

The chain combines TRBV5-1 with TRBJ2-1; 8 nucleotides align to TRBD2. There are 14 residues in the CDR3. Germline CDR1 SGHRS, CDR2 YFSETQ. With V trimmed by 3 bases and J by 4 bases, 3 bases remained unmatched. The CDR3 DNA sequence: TGCGCCAGCAGCTCTACTAGCGGATACAATGAGCAGTTCTTC. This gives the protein CASSSTSGYNEQFF.

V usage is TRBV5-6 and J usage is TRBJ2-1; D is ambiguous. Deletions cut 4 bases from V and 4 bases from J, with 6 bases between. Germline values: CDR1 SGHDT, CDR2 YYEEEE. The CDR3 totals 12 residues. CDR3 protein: CASSAGYNEQFF. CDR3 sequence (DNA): TGTGCCAGCAGCGCCGGGTACAATGAGCAGTTCTTC. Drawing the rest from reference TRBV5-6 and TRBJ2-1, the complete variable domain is DAGVTQSPTHLIKTRGQQVTLRCSPKSGHDTVSWYQQALGQGPQFIFQYYEEEERQRGNFPDRFSGHQFPNYSSELNVNALLLGDSALYLCASSAGYNEQFFGPGTRLTVL.

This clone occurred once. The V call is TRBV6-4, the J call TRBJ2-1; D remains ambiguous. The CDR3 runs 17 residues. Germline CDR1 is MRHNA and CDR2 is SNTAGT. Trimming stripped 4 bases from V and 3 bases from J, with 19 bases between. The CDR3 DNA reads TGTGCCAGCAGTGCTTACGCGACTCCAACCCTCTACAATGAGCAGTTCTTC. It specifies CASSAYATPTLYNEQFF.

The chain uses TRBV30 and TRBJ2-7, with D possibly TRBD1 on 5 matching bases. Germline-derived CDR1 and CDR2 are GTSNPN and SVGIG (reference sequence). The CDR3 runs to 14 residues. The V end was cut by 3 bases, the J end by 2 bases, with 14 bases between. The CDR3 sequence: CAWSIDSSTYEQYF. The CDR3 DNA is TGTGCCTGGAGCATCGACAGCTCCACCTACGAGCAGTACTTC.

CDR3 sequence: CASSYARPRAGELFF. The DNA of the CDR3 is TGTGCCAGCAGTTACGCCCGGCCTAGAGCCGGGGAGCTGTTTTTT. V gene TRBV6-5 combines with J gene TRBJ2-2, with D unresolved. Germline lookup yields CDR1 MNHEY and CDR2 SVGAGI. Trimming took off 2 bases at V and 6 bases at J, with 13 bases between the two ends. The CDR3 is made up of 15 amino acids.

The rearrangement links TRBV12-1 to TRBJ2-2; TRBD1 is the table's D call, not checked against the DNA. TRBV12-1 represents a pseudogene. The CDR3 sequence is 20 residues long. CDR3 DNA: TGTGCCAGCAGCACGAGATCTACCGAGGACAGGGGGCCGAACACCGGGGAGCTGTTTTTT. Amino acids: CASSTRSTEDRGPNTGELFF.

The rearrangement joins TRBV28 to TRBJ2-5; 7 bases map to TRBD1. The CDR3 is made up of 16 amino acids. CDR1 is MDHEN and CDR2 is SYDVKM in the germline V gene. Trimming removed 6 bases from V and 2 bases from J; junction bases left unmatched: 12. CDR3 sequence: CASSNTKQGNQETQYF. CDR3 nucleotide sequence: TGTGCCAGCAGCAATACAAAACAGGGGAATCAAGAGACCCAGTACTTC.

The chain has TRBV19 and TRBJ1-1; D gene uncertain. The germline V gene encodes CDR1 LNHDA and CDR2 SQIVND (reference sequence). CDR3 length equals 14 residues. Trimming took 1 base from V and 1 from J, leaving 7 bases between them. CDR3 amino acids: CASSIGGRNTEAFF. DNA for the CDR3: TGTGCCAGTAGTATAGGAGGGCGGAACACTGAAGCTTTCTTT. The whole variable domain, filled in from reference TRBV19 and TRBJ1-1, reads DGGITQSPKYLFRKEGQNVTLSCEQNLNHDAMYWYRQDPGQGLRLIYYSQIVNDFQKGDIAEGYSVSREKKESFPLTVTSAQKNPTAFYLCASSIGGRNTEAFFGQGTRLTVV.

The CDR3 loop is CATQPILAGGETQYF. Written as DNA, the CDR3 is TGTGCCACCCAACCTATACTAGCGGGAGGGGAGACCCAGTACTTC. The V gene is TRBV7-2, the J gene TRBJ2-5, with TRBD2 identical over 13 bases. Trimming took 10 bases from V and 5 from J; bases not matched to a gene: 10. The length of the CDR3 is 15 residues. In germline, CDR1 is SGHTA, CDR2 FQGNSA. The whole variable domain, remainder taken from reference TRBV7-2 and TRBJ2-5, is GAGVSQSPSNKVTEKGKDVELRCDPISGHTALYWYRQSLGQGLEFLIYFQGNSAPDKSGLPSDRFSAERTGGSVSTLTIQRTQQEDSAVYLCATQPILAGGETQYFGPGTRLLVL.

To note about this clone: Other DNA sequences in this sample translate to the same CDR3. CDR3 bases: TGTGCCAGCAGCTTAGCGGCGGGGGCAAACGAGCAGTACTTC. This sequence encodes CASSLAAGANEQYF. The chain joins TRBV7-2 to TRBJ2-7, with D possibly being TRBD2 (7 bases). The V end was cut by 0 bases, the J end by 5 bases, with 11 bases between. Germline-derived CDR1 and CDR2 are SGHTA and FQGNSA. The CDR3 sequence is 14 residues long.

In nucleotides, the CDR3 is TGTGCTAGTGGTGAGACAGGGGCACGGACAGATACGCAGTATTTT. It yields the protein CASGETGARTDTQYF. The chain combines TRBV12-5 with TRBJ2-3, with 8 bases lining up with TRBD1. Trimming cost V 5 bases and J 3 bases; bases outside gene matches: 7. The CDR3 loop spans 15 amino acids. The V gene's germline CDR1 is LGHNT and CDR2 FRNRAP.

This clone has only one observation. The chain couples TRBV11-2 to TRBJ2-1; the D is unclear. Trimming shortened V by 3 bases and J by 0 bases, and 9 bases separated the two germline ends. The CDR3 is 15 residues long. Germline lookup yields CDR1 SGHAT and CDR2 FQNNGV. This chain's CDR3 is CASSLYASSYNEQFF. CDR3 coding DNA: TGTGCCAGCAGCTTGTACGCGAGCTCCTACAATGAGCAGTTCTTC.

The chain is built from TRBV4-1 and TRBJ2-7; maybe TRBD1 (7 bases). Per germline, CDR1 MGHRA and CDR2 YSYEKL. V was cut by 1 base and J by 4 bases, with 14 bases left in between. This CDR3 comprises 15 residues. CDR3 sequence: CASSQVPGGRYEQYF. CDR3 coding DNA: TGCGCCAGCAGCCAAGTCCCAGGGGGGCGGTACGAGCAGTACTTC.

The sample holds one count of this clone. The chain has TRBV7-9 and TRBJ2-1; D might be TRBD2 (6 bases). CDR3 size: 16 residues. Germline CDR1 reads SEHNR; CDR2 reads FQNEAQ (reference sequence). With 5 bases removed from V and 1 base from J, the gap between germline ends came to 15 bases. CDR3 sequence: CASSPPGTPSYNEQFF. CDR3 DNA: TGTGCCAGCAGCCCCCCCGGGACTCCGTCCTACAATGAGCAGTTCTTC.

The CDR3 sequence is CASSDRGLAKNIQYF. CDR3 DNA: TGTGCCAGCAGCGACAGGGGTCTAGCCAAAAACATTCAGTACTTC. The V and J genes are TRBV7-9 and TRBJ2-4, with TRBD1 matching over 8 bases. Germline V gene data show CDR1 as SEHNR and CDR2 as FQNEAQ (reference sequence). J lost 0 bases, V lost 5 bases, and 3 bases had no gene match. This CDR3 has 15 residues.

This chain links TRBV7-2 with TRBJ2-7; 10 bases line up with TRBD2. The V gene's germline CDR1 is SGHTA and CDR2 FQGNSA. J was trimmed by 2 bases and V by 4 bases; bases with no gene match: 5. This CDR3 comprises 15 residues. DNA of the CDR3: TGTGCCAGCAGCTCCCGACTAGCGGGTACCTACGAGCAGTACTTC. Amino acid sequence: CASSSRLAGTYEQYF.

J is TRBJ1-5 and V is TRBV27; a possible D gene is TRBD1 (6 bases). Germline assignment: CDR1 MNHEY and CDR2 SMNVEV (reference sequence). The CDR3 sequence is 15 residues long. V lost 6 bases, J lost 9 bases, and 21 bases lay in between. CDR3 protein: CASSPADRPWGPQHF. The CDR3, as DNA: TGTGCCAGCAGCCCCGCTGACAGGCCCTGGGGGCCCCAGCATTTT.

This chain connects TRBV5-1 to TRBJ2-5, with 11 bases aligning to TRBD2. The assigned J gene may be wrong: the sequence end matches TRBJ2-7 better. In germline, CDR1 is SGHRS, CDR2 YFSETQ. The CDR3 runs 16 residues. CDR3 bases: TGCGCCAGCAGCTATACTAGCGGGAGTAGGTCCTACGAGCAGTACTTC. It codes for CASSYTSGSRSYEQYF.

This chain's CDR3 is CASSPNGGRSGEETQYF. In DNA, the CDR3 is TGTGCCAGCAGCCCTAATGGCGGGAGATCGGGTGAGGAGACCCAGTACTTC. The gene calls are TRBV5-8 and TRBJ2-5; 7 bases map to TRBD2. The trim removed 4 bases at V and 5 bases at J, leaving 17 bases unmatched. CDR3 length: 17 residues. Germline V gives CDR1 SGHTS, CDR2 YDEGEE.

The CDR3 spells CASSRAGGGTGELFF. CDR3 coding DNA: TGTGCCAGCAGTCGAGCGGGAGGTGGTACCGGGGAGCTGTTTTTT. J is TRBJ2-2 and V is TRBV6-5, with 9 bases matching TRBD2. The CDR3 totals 15 residues. V lost 5 bases to trimming and J lost 5 bases; unmatched junction nucleotides: 6. Germline CDR1 and CDR2: MNHEY and SVGAGI.

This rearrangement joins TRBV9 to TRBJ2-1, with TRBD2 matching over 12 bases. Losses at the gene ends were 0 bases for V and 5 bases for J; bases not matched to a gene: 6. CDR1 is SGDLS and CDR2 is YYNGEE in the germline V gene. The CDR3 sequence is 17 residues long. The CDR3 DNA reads TGTGCCAGCAGCGTAGGACTAGCGGGAGCCCAGGACAATGAGCAGTTCTTC. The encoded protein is CASSVGLAGAQDNEQFF.

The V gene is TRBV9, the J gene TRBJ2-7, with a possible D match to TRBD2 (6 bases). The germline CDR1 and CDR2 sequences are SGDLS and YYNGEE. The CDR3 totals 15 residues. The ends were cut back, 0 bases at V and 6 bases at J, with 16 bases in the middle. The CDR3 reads CASSVGTSMVAEQYF. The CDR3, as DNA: TGTGCCAGCAGCGTAGGCACTAGCATGGTTGCCGAGCAGTACTTC. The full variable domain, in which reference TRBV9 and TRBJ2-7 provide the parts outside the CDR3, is DSGVTQTPKHLITATGQRVTLRCSPRSGDLSVYWYQQSLDQGLQFLIQYYNGEERAKGNILERFSAQQFPDLHSELNLSSLELGDSALYFCASSVGTSMVAEQYFGPGTRLTVT.

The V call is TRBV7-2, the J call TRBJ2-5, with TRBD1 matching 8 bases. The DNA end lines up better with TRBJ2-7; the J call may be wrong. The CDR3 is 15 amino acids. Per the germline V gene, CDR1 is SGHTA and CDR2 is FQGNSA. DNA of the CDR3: TGTGCCAGCAGCATAAGGACAGGGCGCACCTACGAGCAGTACTTC. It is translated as CASSIRTGRTYEQYF.

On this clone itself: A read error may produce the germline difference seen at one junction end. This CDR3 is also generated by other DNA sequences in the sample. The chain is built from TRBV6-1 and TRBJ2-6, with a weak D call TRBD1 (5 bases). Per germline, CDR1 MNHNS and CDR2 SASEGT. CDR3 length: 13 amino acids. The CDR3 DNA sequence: TGTGCCAGCAGTCCGGCTGGGGCCAACGTCCTGACCTTC. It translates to CASSPAGANVLTF.

The CDR3 nucleotides are TGTGCCAGCAGAAAGGGACTAGCGGGAGCTGCGCAGTATTTT. Translating it yields CASRKGLAGAAQYF. The chain couples TRBV28 to TRBJ2-3; 14 nucleotides align to TRBD2. The V and J ends lost 6 bases and 10 bases, in that order; junction bases with no gene match: 6. In germline, CDR1 is MDHEN, CDR2 SYDVKM. The CDR3 is 14 residues long.

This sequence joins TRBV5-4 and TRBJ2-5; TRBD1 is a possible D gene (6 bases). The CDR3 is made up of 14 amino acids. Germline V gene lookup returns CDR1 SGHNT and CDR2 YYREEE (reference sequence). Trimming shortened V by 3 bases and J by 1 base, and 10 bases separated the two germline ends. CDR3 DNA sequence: TGTGCCAGCAGCTCCACAGGGTTCCAAGAGACCCAGTACTTC. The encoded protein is CASSSTGFQETQYF.

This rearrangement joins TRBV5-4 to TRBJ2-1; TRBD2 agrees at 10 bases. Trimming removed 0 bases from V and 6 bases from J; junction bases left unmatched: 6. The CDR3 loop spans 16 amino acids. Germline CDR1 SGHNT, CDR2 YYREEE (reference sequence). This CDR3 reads CASSLGPAGGGNEQFF. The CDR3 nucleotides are TGTGCCAGCAGCTTGGGTCCAGCGGGAGGGGGCAATGAGCAGTTCTTC. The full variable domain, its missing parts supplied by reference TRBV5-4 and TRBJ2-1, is ETGVTQSPTHLIKTRGQQVTLRCSSQSGHNTVSWYQQALGQGPQFIFQYYREEENGRGNFPPRFSGLQFPNYSSELNVNALELDDSALYLCASSLGPAGGGNEQFFGPGTRLTVL.